The sequence of this TCR beta chain was determined in a study of T cells after yellow fever vaccination. Looking at the study overall: Preparation of the low-cell-number fractions used SMART-Seq v4 Ultra Low Input.

CDR3 length equals 16 residues. CDR1 and CDR2 from the germline V gene are DFQATT and SNEGSKA (reference sequence). The V segment lost 1 base and the J segment 1 base; nucleotides outside the gene matches: 5. A process of 5'RACE template switching, which added a universal primer site and UMIs, was used to make TCR cDNA. TCRdb independently ran MiXCR on the 5' RACE reads; one entry per CDR3 protein. The data hold 450,000 to 550,000 distinct CDR3 sequences, with around a fifth observed a single time. Points from the study as a whole: Though weaker, the secondary response peaked faster, on day 5 versus 15. In post-booster samples, most primary-vaccination clones reappeared (just under 98% CD4, 70% to 90% CD8).

This clonotype has more than one count but fewer than ten. Antigen: not known. The V and J genes are TRBV20-1 and TRBJ2-1; 9 nucleotides agree with TRBD2. The TCR originated in a man between 18 and 35 years old who received the YFV17D yellow fever vaccine. Sequencing used PBMCs, obtained about 20 days after the first yellow fever vaccination. This CDR3 is CSARGLGLASYNEQFF. The CDR3 region has the DNA TGCAGTGCTAGAGGGTTGGGACTAGCATCCTACAATGAGCAGTTCTTC.